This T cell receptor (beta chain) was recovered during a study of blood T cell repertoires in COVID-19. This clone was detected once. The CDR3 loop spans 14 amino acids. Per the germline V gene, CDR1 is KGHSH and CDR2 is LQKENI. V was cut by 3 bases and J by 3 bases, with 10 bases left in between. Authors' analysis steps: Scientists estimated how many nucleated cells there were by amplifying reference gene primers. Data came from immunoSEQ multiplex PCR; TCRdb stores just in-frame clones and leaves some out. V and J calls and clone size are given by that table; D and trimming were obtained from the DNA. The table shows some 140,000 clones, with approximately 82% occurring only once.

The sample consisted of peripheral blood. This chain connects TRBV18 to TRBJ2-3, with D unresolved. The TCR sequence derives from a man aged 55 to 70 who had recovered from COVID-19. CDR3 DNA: TGTGCCAGCTCACCGGTCGGTTGGACAGATACGCAGTATTTT. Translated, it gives CASSPVGWTDTQYF.